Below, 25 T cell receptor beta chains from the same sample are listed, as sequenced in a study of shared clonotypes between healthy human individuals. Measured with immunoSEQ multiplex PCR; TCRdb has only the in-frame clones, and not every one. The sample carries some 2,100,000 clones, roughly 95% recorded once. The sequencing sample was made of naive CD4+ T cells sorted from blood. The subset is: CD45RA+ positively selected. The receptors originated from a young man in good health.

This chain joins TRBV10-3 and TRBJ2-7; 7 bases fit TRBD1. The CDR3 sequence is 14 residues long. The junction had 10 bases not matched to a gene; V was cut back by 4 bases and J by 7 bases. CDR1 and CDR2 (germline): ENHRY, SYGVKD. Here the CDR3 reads CAISADRVVGEQYF. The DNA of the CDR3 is TGTGCCATCAGTGCCGACAGGGTGGTGGGAGAGCAGTACTTC.

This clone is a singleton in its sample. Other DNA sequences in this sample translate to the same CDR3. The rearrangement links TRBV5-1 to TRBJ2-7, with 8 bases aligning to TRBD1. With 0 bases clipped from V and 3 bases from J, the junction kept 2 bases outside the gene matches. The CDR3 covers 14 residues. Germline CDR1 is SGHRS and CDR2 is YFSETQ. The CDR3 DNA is TGCGCCAGCAGCTTGGGACAGGGGCTCTACGAGCAGTACTTC. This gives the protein CASSLGQGLYEQYF.

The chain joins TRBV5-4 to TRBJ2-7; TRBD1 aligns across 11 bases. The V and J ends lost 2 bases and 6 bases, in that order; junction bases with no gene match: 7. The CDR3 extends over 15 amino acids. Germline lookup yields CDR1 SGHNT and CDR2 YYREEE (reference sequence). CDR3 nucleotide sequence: TGTGCCAGCAGCTTCGGACAGGGGGCGTCGGGCGAGCAGTACTTC. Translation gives CASSFGQGASGEQYF.

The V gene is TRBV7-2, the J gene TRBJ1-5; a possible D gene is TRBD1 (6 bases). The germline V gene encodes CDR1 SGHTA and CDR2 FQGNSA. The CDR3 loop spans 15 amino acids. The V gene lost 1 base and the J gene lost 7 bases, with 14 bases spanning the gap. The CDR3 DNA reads TGTGCCAGCAGCTTAGTGGCAGGGGAGGGGCAGCCCCAGCATTTT. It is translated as CASSLVAGEGQPQHF. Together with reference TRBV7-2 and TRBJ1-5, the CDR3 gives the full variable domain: GAGVSQSPSNKVTEKGKDVELRCDPISGHTALYWYRQSLGQGLEFLIYFQGNSAPDKSGLPSDRFSAERTGGSVSTLTIQRTQQEDSAVYLCASSLVAGEGQPQHFGDGTRLSIL.

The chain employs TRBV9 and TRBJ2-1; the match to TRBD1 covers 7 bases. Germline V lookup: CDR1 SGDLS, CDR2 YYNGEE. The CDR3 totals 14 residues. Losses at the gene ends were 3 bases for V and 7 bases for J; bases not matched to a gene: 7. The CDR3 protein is CASSGAGTVNEQFF. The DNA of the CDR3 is TGTGCCAGCAGCGGGGCCGGGACAGTAAATGAGCAGTTCTTC.

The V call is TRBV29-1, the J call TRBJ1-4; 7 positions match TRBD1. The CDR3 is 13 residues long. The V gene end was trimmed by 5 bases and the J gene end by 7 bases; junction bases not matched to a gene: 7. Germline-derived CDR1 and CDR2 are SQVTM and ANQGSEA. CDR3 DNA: TGCAGCGTTTCAGGGGGGCCCGGTGAAAAACTGTTTTTT. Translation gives CSVSGGPGEKLFF.

CDR3 protein: CASSPLAGSYQPQHF. In DNA, the CDR3 is TGTGCCAGCTCACCACTTGCAGGGTCCTATCAGCCCCAGCATTTT. The chain employs TRBV18 and TRBJ1-5, with a possible D match to TRBD1 (5 bases). The CDR3 spans 15 residues. V dropped 1 base and J dropped 5 bases, with 12 bases sitting between them. Germline CDR1 KGHSH, CDR2 LQKENI.

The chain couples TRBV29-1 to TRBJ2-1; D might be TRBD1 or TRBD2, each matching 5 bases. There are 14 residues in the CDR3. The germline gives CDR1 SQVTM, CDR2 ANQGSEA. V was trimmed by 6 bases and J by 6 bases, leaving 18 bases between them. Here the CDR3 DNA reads TGCAGCGTCGTGAGGGGCGCTGGGGGCAATGAGCAGTTCTTC. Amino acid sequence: CSVVRGAGGNEQFF.

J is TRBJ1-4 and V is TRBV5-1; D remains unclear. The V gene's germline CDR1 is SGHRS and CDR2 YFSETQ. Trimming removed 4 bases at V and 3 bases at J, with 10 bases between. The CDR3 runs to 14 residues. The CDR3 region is CASSRTASNEKLFF. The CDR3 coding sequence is TGCGCCAGCAGCCGGACCGCCTCTAATGAAAAACTGTTTTTT.

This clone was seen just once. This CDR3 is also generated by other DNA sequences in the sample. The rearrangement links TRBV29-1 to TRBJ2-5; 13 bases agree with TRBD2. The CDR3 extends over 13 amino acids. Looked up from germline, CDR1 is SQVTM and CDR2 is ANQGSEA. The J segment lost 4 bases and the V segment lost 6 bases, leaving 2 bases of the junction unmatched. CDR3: CSVGTSGTETQYF. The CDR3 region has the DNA TGCAGCGTGGGGACTAGCGGGACAGAGACCCAGTACTTC.

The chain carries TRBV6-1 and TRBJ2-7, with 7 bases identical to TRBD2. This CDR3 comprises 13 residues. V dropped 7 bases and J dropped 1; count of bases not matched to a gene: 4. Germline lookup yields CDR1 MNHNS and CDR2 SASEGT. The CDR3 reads CASTRGRSYEQYF. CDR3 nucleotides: TGTGCCAGCACTCGCGGGAGATCCTACGAGCAGTACTTC.

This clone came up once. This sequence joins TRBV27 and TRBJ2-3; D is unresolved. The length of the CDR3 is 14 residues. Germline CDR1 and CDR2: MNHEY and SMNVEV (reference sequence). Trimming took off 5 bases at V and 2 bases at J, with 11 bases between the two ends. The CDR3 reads CASSVGFDTDTQYF. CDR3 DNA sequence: TGTGCCAGCAGTGTCGGCTTCGACACAGATACGCAGTATTTT.

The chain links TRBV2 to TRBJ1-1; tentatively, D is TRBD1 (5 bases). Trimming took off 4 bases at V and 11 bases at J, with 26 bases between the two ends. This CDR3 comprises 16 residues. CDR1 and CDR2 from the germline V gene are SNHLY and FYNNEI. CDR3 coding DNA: TGTGCCAGCAGTGCCCAGATAGGGTCGACGGGGGAGGATGCTTTCTTT. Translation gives CASSAQIGSTGEDAFF.

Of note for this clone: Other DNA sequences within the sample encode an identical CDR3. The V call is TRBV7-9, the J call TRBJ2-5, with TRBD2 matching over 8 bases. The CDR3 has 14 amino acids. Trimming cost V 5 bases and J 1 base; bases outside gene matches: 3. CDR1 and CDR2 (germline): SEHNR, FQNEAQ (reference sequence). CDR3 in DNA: TGTGCCAGCAGCCCCGGGGGGGGCCAAGAGACCCAGTACTTC. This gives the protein CASSPGGGQETQYF.

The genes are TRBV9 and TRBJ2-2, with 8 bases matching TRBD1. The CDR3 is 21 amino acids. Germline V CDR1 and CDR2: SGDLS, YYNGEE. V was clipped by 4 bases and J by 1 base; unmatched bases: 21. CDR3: CASSPLQVRDRDRRNTGELFF. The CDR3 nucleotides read TGTGCCAGCAGCCCCTTACAAGTCCGCGACCGGGACAGGCGGAACACCGGGGAGCTGTTTTTT.

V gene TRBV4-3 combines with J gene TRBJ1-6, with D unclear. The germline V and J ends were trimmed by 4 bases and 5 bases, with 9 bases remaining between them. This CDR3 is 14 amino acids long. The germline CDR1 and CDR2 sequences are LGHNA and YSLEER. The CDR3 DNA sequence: TGCGCCAGCAGCCTCGTATCCAATAATTCACCCCTCCACTTT. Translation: CASSLVSNNSPLHF.

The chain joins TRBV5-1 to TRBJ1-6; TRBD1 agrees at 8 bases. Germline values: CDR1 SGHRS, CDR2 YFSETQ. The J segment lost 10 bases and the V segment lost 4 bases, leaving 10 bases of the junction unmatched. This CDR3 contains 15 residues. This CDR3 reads CASSPQGGTGSPLHF. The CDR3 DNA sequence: TGCGCCAGCAGCCCTCAGGGGGGGACAGGATCACCCCTCCACTTT.

CDR3 DNA sequence: TGTGCCAGCACGGACCTGTACGGGCAGGGTGACTATGGCTACACCTTC. This gives the protein CASTDLYGQGDYGYTF. V gene TRBV7-9 combines with J gene TRBJ1-2; tentative D call: TRBD1 (5 bases). Germline values: CDR1 SEHNR, CDR2 FQNEAQ (reference sequence). V was clipped by 7 bases and J by 3 bases, with 21 bases between them. The CDR3 is 16 residues long.

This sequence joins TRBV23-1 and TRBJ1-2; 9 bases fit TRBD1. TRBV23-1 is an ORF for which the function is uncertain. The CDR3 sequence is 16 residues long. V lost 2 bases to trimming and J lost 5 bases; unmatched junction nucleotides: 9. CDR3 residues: CASSQTPGQGCYGYTF. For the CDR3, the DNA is TGCGCCAGCAGTCAAACTCCGGGACAGGGTTGTTATGGCTACACCTTC.

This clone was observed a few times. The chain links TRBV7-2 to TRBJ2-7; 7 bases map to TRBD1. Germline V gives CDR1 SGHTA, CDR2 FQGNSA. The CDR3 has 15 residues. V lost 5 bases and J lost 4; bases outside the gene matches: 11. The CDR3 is CASSRTGTVTYEQYF. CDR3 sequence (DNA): TGTGCCAGCAGCCGTACCGGGACAGTGACTTACGAGCAGTACTTC.

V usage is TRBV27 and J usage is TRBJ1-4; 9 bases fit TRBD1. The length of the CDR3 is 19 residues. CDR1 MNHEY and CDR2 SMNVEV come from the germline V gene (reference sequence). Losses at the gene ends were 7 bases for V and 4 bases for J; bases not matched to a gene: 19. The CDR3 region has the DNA TGTGCCAGCATTTCCCTTGGGACAGGGCCGACGGGGCTTAATGAAAAACTGTTTTTT. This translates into CASISLGTGPTGLNEKLFF.

The CDR3 sequence is CASSVGDSGQPQHF. As DNA, the CDR3 is TGTGCCAGCAGCGTAGGGGACTCAGGTCAGCCCCAGCATTTT. The chain joins TRBV9 to TRBJ1-5, with TRBD1 as a possible D gene (5 bases). Germline CDR1 is SGDLS and CDR2 is YYNGEE. The germline V and J ends were trimmed by 0 bases and 6 bases, with 10 bases remaining between them. The CDR3 sequence is 14 residues long. The full variable domain, with the rest looked up from reference TRBV9 and TRBJ1-5, is DSGVTQTPKHLITATGQRVTLRCSPRSGDLSVYWYQQSLDQGLQFLIQYYNGEERAKGNILERFSAQQFPDLHSELNLSSLELGDSALYFCASSVGDSGQPQHFGDGTRLSIL.

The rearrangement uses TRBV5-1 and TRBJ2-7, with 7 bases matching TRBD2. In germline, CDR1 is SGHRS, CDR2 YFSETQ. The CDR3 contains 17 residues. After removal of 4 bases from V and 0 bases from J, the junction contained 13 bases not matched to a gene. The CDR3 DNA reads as TGCGCCAGCAGCCTGGCCGGGTCTGCGGGGGACTCCTACGAGCAGTACTTC. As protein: CASSLAGSAGDSYEQYF.

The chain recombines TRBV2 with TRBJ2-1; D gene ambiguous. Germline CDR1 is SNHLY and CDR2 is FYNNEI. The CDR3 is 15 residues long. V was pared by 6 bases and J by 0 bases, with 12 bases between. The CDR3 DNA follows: TGTGCCAGCAGCCGTCTCACCCCCTCCTACAATGAGCAGTTCTTC. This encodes CASSRLTPSYNEQFF. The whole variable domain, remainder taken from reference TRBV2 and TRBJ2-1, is EPEVTQTPSHQVTQMGQEVILRCVPISNHLYFYWYRQILGQKVEFLVSFYNNEISEKSEIFDDQFSVERPDGSNFTLKIRSTKLEDSAMYFCASSRLTPSYNEQFFGPGTRLTVL.

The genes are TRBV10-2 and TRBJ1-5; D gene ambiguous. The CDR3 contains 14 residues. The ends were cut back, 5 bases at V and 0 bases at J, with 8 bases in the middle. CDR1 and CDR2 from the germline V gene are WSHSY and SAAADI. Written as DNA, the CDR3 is TGCGCCAGCAGTTGGCAGGATAGCAATCAGCCCCAGCATTTT. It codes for CASSWQDSNQPQHF.